The rows below give T cell receptor beta chains drawn from one sample of a study of memory CD8 T cells in hepatitis C reinfection. TCRdb's table, derived via immunoSEQ multiplex PCR, lists solely in-frame clones and lacks some. This table holds approximately 46,000 clones, 89% found once. The sequenced sample consisted of naive CD8+ T cells sorted from blood. The origin of the receptors is a man between 18 and 35 years old with hepatitis C virus infection. Each CDR3 is given with its conserved first and last residue. D genes are given only for firm matches. Only some rows state a clone size, as once, few, many or a class for expanded clones.

j_gene | d_gene | abundance | v_gene | CDR3nt | CDR3aa
TRBJ2-3 | TRBD2 | - | TRBV27 | TGTGCCAGCAGTTTTAGCGGGAGTATGGTAGGGACAGATACGCAGTATTTT | CASSFSGSMVGTDTQYF
TRBJ2-1 | - | - | TRBV7-9 | TGTGCCAGCAGCTCCACCCACTTTGACTGGACTCGGTGGGGTGAGCAGTTCTTC | CASSSTHFDWTRWGEQFF
TRBJ1-1 | - | - | TRBV19 | TGTGCCAGTAGTAGAGGAGGGTTCCTTGGGGCTTTCTTT | CASSRGGFLGAFF
TRBJ1-2 | TRBD1 | - | TRBV7-2 | TGTGCCAGCAGCTTAGGACAGGGCGCGTATGGCTACACCTTC | CASSLGQGAYGYTF
TRBJ2-2 | TRBD2 | - | TRBV5-4 | TGTGCCAGCAGCTCAAGCGGGAGGGCCGTGGTCGGGGAGCTGTTTTTT | CASSSSGRAVVGELFF
TRBJ2-5 | TRBD1 | - | TRBV7-9 | TGTGCCAGCAGCTTAGGACAGGGGGCTCAAGAGACCCAGTACTTC | CASSLGQGAQETQYF
TRBJ1-5 | - | - | TRBV2 | TGTGCCAGCAGGGCGGGGACCGCTCAGCCCCAGCATTTT | CASRAGTAQPQHF
TRBJ2-5 | TRBD1 | once | TRBV6-6 | TGTGCCAGCAGTAACCTACAGGGGCTCCAAGAGACCCAGTACTTC | CASSNLQGLQETQYF
TRBJ1-1 | TRBD1 | - | TRBV5-1 | TGCGCCAGCAGCTTGGGGACAGGAGACACTGAAGCTTTCTTT | CASSLGTGDTEAFF
TRBJ2-7 | - | few | TRBV2 | TGTGCCAGCAGTGAGACAGACACCTACGAGCAGTACTTC | CASSETDTYEQYF
TRBJ2-1 | TRBD1 | - | TRBV6-1 | TGTGCCAGCAGTGACCCCTTACAGGGGGCTTCCTACAATGAGCAGTTCTTC | CASSDPLQGASYNEQFF
TRBJ2-1 | TRBD1 | few | TRBV6-5 | TGTGCCAGCAGACCTACAGGGGGCCATGAGCAGTTCTTC | CASRPTGGHEQFF
TRBJ2-1 | TRBD1 | - | TRBV19 | TGTGCCAGTAGTATTGCGACAGGGGCAGGTAATGAGCAGTTCTTC | CASSIATGAGNEQFF
TRBJ2-3 | TRBD2 | - | TRBV18 | TGTGCCAGCACGGGAGGAGATACGCAGTATTTT | CASTGGDTQYF
TRBJ2-7 | - | - | TRBV13 | TGTGCCAGCAGCTTAGGTCCAGGGACTTCATCCTACGAGCAGTACTTC | CASSLGPGTSSYEQYF
TRBJ2-5 | TRBD1 | - | TRBV7-9 | TGTGCCAGCAGCTTAGGGACAGGGGGTCAGGAGACCCAGTACTTC | CASSLGTGGQETQYF
TRBJ2-2 | - | - | TRBV5-1 | TGCGCCAGCAGCCAAAACGACATTTCGAACACCGGGGAGCTGTTTTTT | CASSQNDISNTGELFF
TRBJ2-2 | - | - | TRBV5-6 | TGTGCCAGCAAAGGGGTAAACACCGGGGAGCTGTTTTTT | CASKGVNTGELFF
TRBJ2-7 | - | - | TRBV2 | TGTGCCAGCAGTGAACTAGCTAGCACTCACTACGAGCAGTACTTC | CASSELASTHYEQYF
TRBJ1-2 | - | - | TRBV6-6 | TGTGCCAGCAGTTACTCGTCCGACTTCAATGGTGGCTACACCTTC | CASSYSSDFNGGYTF
TRBJ1-1 | - | - | TRBV5-4 | TGTGCCAGCAGCTTGGACCCCCGGGGGGACACTGAAGCTTTCTTT | CASSLDPRGDTEAFF
TRBJ2-7 | - | - | TRBV6-5 | TGTGCCAGCAGTCCGCGACTGTTCTCCTACGAGCAGTACTTC | CASSPRLFSYEQYF